This is a list of T cell receptor beta chains from one sample in a study of T cell responses to AZD1222 COVID-19 vaccine. Clones were sequenced by immunoSEQ multiplex PCR, and TCRdb holds only the in-frame ones, with some missing. This sample has about 190,000 clones, with around 90% found just once. The source material was peripheral blood, sampled 28 days after the second dose of the MenACWY control vaccine. Every receptor here comes from an adult who received the MenACWY meningococcal vaccine as a control. The CDR3 runs from the conserved cysteine through the conserved F or W. Fields, in order: clone size, J gene, D gene, V gene, CDR3 length, CDR3 DNA, CDR3 protein. A D gene is named only where the DNA matches it firmly. Only part of the rows carry a size: once, few, many, or a class if the clone is expanded.

clone_size: NA; j_call: TRBJ1-1; d_call: NA; v_call: TRBV11-2; cdr3_length: 14; cdr3_nt: TGTGCCAGCACACGTCCGTGGCACGACACTGAAGCTTTCTTT; cdr3_aa: CASTRPWHDTEAFF
clone_size: NA; j_call: TRBJ1-2; d_call: NA; v_call: TRBV12-3/TRBV12-4; cdr3_length: 13; cdr3_nt: TGTGCCAGCAGTTTTAATCAGGGATATGGCTACACCTTC; cdr3_aa: CASSFNQGYGYTF
clone_size: once; j_call: TRBJ1-3; d_call: NA; v_call: TRBV7-9; cdr3_length: 14; cdr3_nt: TGTGCCAGCAGCCAGAACTCGATGGGAAACACCATATATTTT; cdr3_aa: CASSQNSMGNTIYF
clone_size: NA; j_call: TRBJ2-7; d_call: TRBD1; v_call: TRBV20-1; cdr3_length: 12; cdr3_nt: TGCAGTGCTAGTAACAGGGGCTACGAGCAGTACTTC; cdr3_aa: CSASNRGYEQYF
clone_size: NA; j_call: TRBJ1-4; d_call: TRBD1; v_call: TRBV28; cdr3_length: 18; cdr3_nt: TGTGCCAGCAGTTCCCTGACAGGGGGATTAGTATCTAATGAAAAACTGTTTTTT; cdr3_aa: CASSSLTGGLVSNEKLFF
clone_size: NA; j_call: TRBJ1-1; d_call: NA; v_call: TRBV6-5; cdr3_length: 14; cdr3_nt: TGTGCCAGCAGTTACGCACGGGGGTACACTGAAGCTTTCTTT; cdr3_aa: CASSYARGYTEAFF
clone_size: NA; j_call: TRBJ1-1; d_call: NA; v_call: TRBV4-2; cdr3_length: 19; cdr3_nt: TGTGCCAGCAGCGAAGCCGTTCCTTTCGCGACAGGTGTGAACACTGAAGCTTTCTTT; cdr3_aa: CASSEAVPFATGVNTEAFF
clone_size: NA; j_call: TRBJ1-6; d_call: TRBD1; v_call: TRBV11-2; cdr3_length: 16; cdr3_nt: TGTGCCAGCAGCTACTTGACGGGACAGGGCAATTCACCCCTCCACTTT; cdr3_aa: CASSYLTGQGNSPLHF
clone_size: NA; j_call: TRBJ2-3; d_call: TRBD2; v_call: TRBV12-5; cdr3_length: 14; cdr3_nt: TGTGCTAGTGGCGGAGGCGGGAGGACAGATACGCAGTATTTT; cdr3_aa: CASGGGGRTDTQYF
clone_size: NA; j_call: TRBJ1-5; d_call: TRBD1; v_call: TRBV6-2/TRBV6-3; cdr3_length: 16; cdr3_nt: TGTGCCAGCAGTTACCTTACAGGGGGCGGGAATCAGCCCCAGCATTTT; cdr3_aa: CASSYLTGGGNQPQHF
clone_size: NA; j_call: TRBJ1-2; d_call: NA; v_call: TRBV29-1; cdr3_length: 13; cdr3_nt: TGCAGCGTGTCGCCGGACAGAAACTATGGCTACACCTTC; cdr3_aa: CSVSPDRNYGYTF
clone_size: NA; j_call: TRBJ2-5; d_call: NA; v_call: TRBV28; cdr3_length: 14; cdr3_nt: TGTGCCAGCAGCCCCGTATCACCCCAAGAGACCCAGTACTTC; cdr3_aa: CASSPVSPQETQYF
clone_size: NA; j_call: TRBJ1-6; d_call: TRBD1; v_call: TRBV2; cdr3_length: 14; cdr3_nt: TGTGCCAGCAGTGGGACAGGGCAGTATTCACCCCTCCACTTT; cdr3_aa: CASSGTGQYSPLHF
clone_size: NA; j_call: TRBJ1-2; d_call: TRBD1; v_call: TRBV2; cdr3_length: 12; cdr3_nt: TGTGCCAGCATCCCACAGGGGGGTGGCTACACCTTC; cdr3_aa: CASIPQGGGYTF
clone_size: NA; j_call: TRBJ2-3; d_call: NA; v_call: TRBV27; cdr3_length: 15; cdr3_nt: TGTGCCAGCAGTTTAGGAGGCGCCCTGGGAGATACGCAGTATTTT; cdr3_aa: CASSLGGALGDTQYF
clone_size: NA; j_call: TRBJ1-1; d_call: NA; v_call: TRBV12-3/TRBV12-4; cdr3_length: 12; cdr3_nt: TGTGCCAGCAGTTTAAGAGACACTGAAGCTTTCTTT; cdr3_aa: CASSLRDTEAFF
clone_size: NA; j_call: TRBJ2-5; d_call: NA; v_call: TRBV18; cdr3_length: 13; cdr3_nt: TGTGCCAGCTCACCAGGGCTCGGGGAGACCCAGTACTTC; cdr3_aa: CASSPGLGETQYF
clone_size: NA; j_call: TRBJ1-5; d_call: TRBD1; v_call: TRBV27; cdr3_length: 13; cdr3_nt: TGTGCCAGCAGGGACAGGGCAGATCAGCCCCAGCATTTT; cdr3_aa: CASRDRADQPQHF
clone_size: NA; j_call: TRBJ2-1; d_call: TRBD2; v_call: TRBV7-8; cdr3_length: 17; cdr3_nt: TGTGCCAGCAGCTTACAAAGAGCGGGAGTCGGTTACAATGAGCAGTTCTTC; cdr3_aa: CASSLQRAGVGYNEQFF
clone_size: NA; j_call: TRBJ2-2; d_call: NA; v_call: TRBV4-2; cdr3_length: 14; cdr3_nt: TGTGCCAGCAGCCAAGAGCGGAACACCGGGGAGCTGTTTTTT; cdr3_aa: CASSQERNTGELFF
clone_size: once; j_call: TRBJ1-4; d_call: TRBD1; v_call: TRBV19; cdr3_length: 15; cdr3_nt: TGTGCCAGTAGATACGACAGGGGAGGAGGCGAAAAACTGTTTTTT; cdr3_aa: CASRYDRGGGEKLFF
clone_size: NA; j_call: TRBJ2-2; d_call: NA; v_call: TRBV7-7; cdr3_length: 15; cdr3_nt: TGTGCTAGCAGCTTAGGGGGGCTGGGCACCGGGGAGCTGTTTTTT; cdr3_aa: CASSLGGLGTGELFF
clone_size: NA; j_call: TRBJ2-7; d_call: TRBD2; v_call: TRBV27; cdr3_length: 14; cdr3_nt: TGTGCCAGGGCTTTGGGCGGGACTATCTACGAGCAGTACTTC; cdr3_aa: CARALGGTIYEQYF
clone_size: NA; j_call: TRBJ1-6; d_call: NA; v_call: TRBV2; cdr3_length: 15; cdr3_nt: TGTGCCAGCAGCCAAAATGAGGGTCGGGGTTCACCCCTCCACTTT; cdr3_aa: CASSQNEGRGSPLHF
clone_size: NA; j_call: TRBJ2-1; d_call: NA; v_call: TRBV27; cdr3_length: 13; cdr3_nt: TGTGCCAGCACACCATCCCGACGGAATGAGCAGTTCTTC; cdr3_aa: CASTPSRRNEQFF
clone_size: NA; j_call: TRBJ2-2; d_call: TRBD2; v_call: TRBV24-1; cdr3_length: 24; cdr3_nt: TGTGCCACCATAACCGTGGGCAGGGGGTTTGGTGTGGGACTAGCGGGACTTTCAACCGGGGAGCTGTTTTTT; cdr3_aa: CATITVGRGFGVGLAGLSTGELFF
clone_size: NA; j_call: TRBJ2-1; d_call: NA; v_call: TRBV13; cdr3_length: 12; cdr3_nt: TGTGCCAGCAGCCGGACCAACTATGAGCAGTTCTTC; cdr3_aa: CASSRTNYEQFF
clone_size: NA; j_call: TRBJ2-5; d_call: TRBD1; v_call: TRBV7-9; cdr3_length: 17; cdr3_nt: TGTGCCAGCAGCCTACTTGGGCTCCGACAGGGGGAAGAGACCCAGTACTTC; cdr3_aa: CASSLLGLRQGEETQYF
clone_size: NA; j_call: TRBJ2-7; d_call: NA; v_call: TRBV7-2; cdr3_length: 11; cdr3_nt: TGTGCCAGCAGCTTAGTAGAGCTACGGTACTTC; cdr3_aa: CASSLVELRYF
clone_size: NA; j_call: TRBJ2-7; d_call: NA; v_call: TRBV10-2; cdr3_length: 13; cdr3_nt: TGCGCCAGCAGTGGGGCGGCGGGCTACGAGCAGTACTTC; cdr3_aa: CASSGAAGYEQYF
clone_size: NA; j_call: TRBJ1-1; d_call: TRBD1; v_call: TRBV27; cdr3_length: 14; cdr3_nt: TGTGCCAGCAGTTCCAGGGGGCAAAGGACTGAAGCTTTCTTT; cdr3_aa: CASSSRGQRTEAFF
clone_size: NA; j_call: TRBJ1-5; d_call: TRBD1; v_call: TRBV19; cdr3_length: 14; cdr3_nt: TGTGCCAGTAGCTGGGACAGGGTATATCAGCCCCAGCATTTT; cdr3_aa: CASSWDRVYQPQHF
clone_size: once; j_call: TRBJ1-3; d_call: NA; v_call: TRBV3-1/TRBV3-2; cdr3_length: 12; cdr3_nt: TGTGCCAGCAGCCGCAACACTAACACCATATATTTT; cdr3_aa: CASSRNTNTIYF
clone_size: NA; j_call: TRBJ1-2; d_call: TRBD1; v_call: TRBV19; cdr3_length: 12; cdr3_nt: TGTGCCAGTTGGACAGGAGGCTATGGCTACACCTTC; cdr3_aa: CASWTGGYGYTF
clone_size: NA; j_call: TRBJ2-1; d_call: NA; v_call: TRBV7-2; cdr3_length: 12; cdr3_nt: TGTGCCAGCAACCTTAGTAATGGTGAGCAGTTCTTC; cdr3_aa: CASNLSNGEQFF
clone_size: NA; j_call: TRBJ1-4; d_call: NA; v_call: TRBV6-2/TRBV6-3; cdr3_length: 15; cdr3_nt: TGTGCCAGCAGTGACTCCGGGACAACTAATGAAAAACTGTTTTTT; cdr3_aa: CASSDSGTTNEKLFF
clone_size: NA; j_call: TRBJ1-1; d_call: TRBD1; v_call: TRBV11-3; cdr3_length: 16; cdr3_nt: TGTGCCAGCAGCTTACGAGGGGGCGTAAGGAACACTGAAGCTTTCTTT; cdr3_aa: CASSLRGGVRNTEAFF
clone_size: NA; j_call: TRBJ1-6; d_call: NA; v_call: TRBV14; cdr3_length: 12; cdr3_nt: TGTGCCAGCAGCCACACTAATTCACCCCTCCACTTT; cdr3_aa: CASSHTNSPLHF
clone_size: NA; j_call: TRBJ2-1; d_call: NA; v_call: TRBV15; cdr3_length: 16; cdr3_nt: TGTGCCACCAGCAGAGGGTTGGGCGCGCCCTACAATGAGCAGTTCTTC; cdr3_aa: CATSRGLGAPYNEQFF
clone_size: NA; j_call: TRBJ2-3; d_call: NA; v_call: TRBV7-3; cdr3_length: 15; cdr3_nt: TGTGCCAGCAGCTTACTAGCGTCTAGCACAGATACGCAGTATTTT; cdr3_aa: CASSLLASSTDTQYF
clone_size: NA; j_call: TRBJ1-2; d_call: NA; v_call: TRBV10-3; cdr3_length: 14; cdr3_nt: TGTGCCATCAGTTCCGACAGCCCCTACTATGGCTACACCTTC; cdr3_aa: CAISSDSPYYGYTF
clone_size: NA; j_call: TRBJ2-7; d_call: NA; v_call: TRBV27; cdr3_length: 14; cdr3_nt: TGTGCCAGCAAGCGGAAGGGACAAGCCTACGAGCAGTACTTC; cdr3_aa: CASKRKGQAYEQYF
clone_size: once; j_call: TRBJ2-1; d_call: TRBD2; v_call: TRBV14; cdr3_length: 16; cdr3_nt: TGTGCCAGCAGCCAAGAAGGGAGCGGGAGGGCCCAAGAGCAGTTCTTC; cdr3_aa: CASSQEGSGRAQEQFF
clone_size: NA; j_call: TRBJ2-7; d_call: NA; v_call: TRBV30; cdr3_length: 11; cdr3_nt: TGTGCCTGGGGGCCGTCCTACGAGCAGTACTTC; cdr3_aa: CAWGPSYEQYF
clone_size: NA; j_call: TRBJ1-6; d_call: NA; v_call: TRBV6-4; cdr3_length: 13; cdr3_nt: TGTGCCAGCAGTATCAGGGCGGATTCACCCCTCCACTTT; cdr3_aa: CASSIRADSPLHF
clone_size: NA; j_call: TRBJ1-5; d_call: NA; v_call: TRBV30; cdr3_length: 13; cdr3_nt: TGTGCCTGGACCCGACCCGGGAATCAGCCCCAGCATTTT; cdr3_aa: CAWTRPGNQPQHF
clone_size: NA; j_call: TRBJ2-2; d_call: NA; v_call: TRBV4-1; cdr3_length: 19; cdr3_nt: TGCGCCAGCAGCCAAGAACACGTGGGAGTGGTGGCGAACACCGGGGAGCTGTTTTTT; cdr3_aa: CASSQEHVGVVANTGELFF
clone_size: NA; j_call: TRBJ2-4; d_call: NA; v_call: TRBV27; cdr3_length: 19; cdr3_nt: TGTGCCAGCAGTTTATATCCCCCTGGGAGCTCAGCGGCCAAAAACATTCAGTACTTC; cdr3_aa: CASSLYPPGSSAAKNIQYF
clone_size: once; j_call: TRBJ2-3; d_call: NA; v_call: TRBV4-1; cdr3_length: 15; cdr3_nt: TGCGCCAGCAGCCAAGCGGGAGTTAGAACAGATACGCAGTATTTT; cdr3_aa: CASSQAGVRTDTQYF
clone_size: NA; j_call: TRBJ1-5; d_call: TRBD1; v_call: TRBV18; cdr3_length: 17; cdr3_nt: TGTGCCAGCTCACCAATGCAGGGGGCGATCACCAATCAGCCCCAGCATTTT; cdr3_aa: CASSPMQGAITNQPQHF
clone_size: once; j_call: TRBJ1-1; d_call: NA; v_call: TRBV19; cdr3_length: 14; cdr3_nt: TGTGCCAGTAGTAGGAGGGAATGGAGCACTGAAGCTTTCTTT; cdr3_aa: CASSRREWSTEAFF
clone_size: NA; j_call: TRBJ2-1; d_call: NA; v_call: TRBV11-2; cdr3_length: 13; cdr3_nt: TGTGCCAGCAGCCCCCTGACATACAATGAGCAGTTCTTC; cdr3_aa: CASSPLTYNEQFF
clone_size: NA; j_call: TRBJ1-1; d_call: TRBD1; v_call: TRBV29-1; cdr3_length: 16; cdr3_nt: TGCAGCGTTGAAAGGGACAGCGTGTTAATAAACACTGAAGCTTTCTTT; cdr3_aa: CSVERDSVLINTEAFF
clone_size: NA; j_call: TRBJ1-6; d_call: NA; v_call: TRBV29-1; cdr3_length: 12; cdr3_nt: TGCAGCGTCGCGGAGGGGACTTCACCCCTCCACTTT; cdr3_aa: CSVAEGTSPLHF
clone_size: NA; j_call: TRBJ1-1; d_call: TRBD1; v_call: TRBV19; cdr3_length: 16; cdr3_nt: TGTGCCAGTACCCTTTACACAGGGGACTTGAACACTGAAGCTTTCTTT; cdr3_aa: CASTLYTGDLNTEAFF
clone_size: NA; j_call: TRBJ1-5; d_call: NA; v_call: TRBV7-2; cdr3_length: 15; cdr3_nt: TGTGCCAGCAGCTTAGCGCAGGGACATGGTCAGCCCCAGCATTTT; cdr3_aa: CASSLAQGHGQPQHF
clone_size: NA; j_call: TRBJ2-3; d_call: TRBD1; v_call: TRBV29-1; cdr3_length: 13; cdr3_nt: TGCAGCGTGGGACAGACGAGCACAGATACGCAGTATTTT; cdr3_aa: CSVGQTSTDTQYF